This TCR beta chain was identified during a study of STAT3 mutations in large granular lymphocyte leukemia. General study findings and limits: A small but highly pathogenic clone may have been missed. Clonal expansion was inferred from other time points because no sample existed at each clone's first appearance. In T-cell large granular lymphocyte leukemia, about half of patients showed multiple immunodominant subclonotypes.

Sequencing was performed with immunoSEQ multiplex PCR; in TCRdb, only in-frame clones are kept and a portion is missing. The sample carries about 8,400 clones, 91% recorded once. To note about this clone: Its target is unknown.

CDR1 is GTSNPN, CDR2 SVGIG, per germline (reference sequence). The CDR3 sequence is 17 residues long. V lost 3 bases to trimming and J lost 12 bases, with 33 bases between them. Sequencing was carried out using peripheral blood mononuclear cells. This receptor was obtained from a man between 50 and 59 years old with T-cell large granular lymphocyte leukemia. Some clones in this sample may be carry-over from other donors' samples. The V gene is TRBV30, the J gene TRBJ2-7; possibly TRBD1 or TRBD2 for D (7 bases each). CDR3 region: CAWRDRRRLDRTGRLYF. The CDR3 DNA follows: TGTGCCTGGAGGGATCGGCGTCGTTTGGACAGGACCGGGAGGCTGTACTTC.